This T cell receptor (beta chain) was profiled in a study of blood T cells in healthy people across ages. For this clonotype: Its antigen is not identified.

This CDR3 has 16 residues. CDR1 and CDR2 (germline): SGHTA, FQGNSA. V dropped 2 bases and J dropped 2 bases, with 13 bases sitting between them. It was with a sample-barcoded 5' primer and a J-beta primer mix that a second PCR of roughly 7 to 12 cycles was run. One entry per CDR3 protein results from TCRdb running MiXCR on the 5' RACE reads. The profile shows 1.2 million to 1.5 million distinct CDR3 sequences, approximately 59% of them singletons. Findings and caveats of the study: Reliance upon unsorted PBMCs precluded definitive naive versus antigen-experienced comparison.

The sequence was collected from a man younger than 35 in good health. The chain is built from TRBV7-2 and TRBJ1-5; D is ambiguous. Specimen: blood. CDR3 DNA: TGTGCCAGCAGCTTATATCGGGGTTGGGGCAATCAGCCCCAGCATTTT. Amino acids: CASSLYRGWGNQPQHF.